The 23 T cell receptor beta chains given below trace back to one sample, sequenced in a study of neurological immune-mediated disorders. TCRdb fed the 5' RACE reads into MiXCR, producing one record per CDR3 protein. The sample records about 42,000 distinct CDR3 sequences, 20% to 25% being singletons. Noted time point: technical triplicate 3. Specimen: PBMCs. These receptors were obtained from a man aged 55 to 69 with HTLV-1-associated myelopathy (HAM/TSP).

At least ten counts were recorded for this clonotype. J is TRBJ2-1 and V is TRBV6-5; TRBD1 agrees at 9 bases. The germline V gene has CDR1 MNHEY and CDR2 SVGAGI. V shed 3 bases, J shed 9 bases, and the junction held 9 bases outside the gene matches. The CDR3 is 15 amino acids. This CDR3 is CASSYGTGFSVEQFF. Here the CDR3 DNA reads TGTGCCAGCAGTTATGGGACAGGGTTTTCGGTTGAGCAGTTCTTC.

This clonotype occurred many times. This chain joins TRBV29-1 and TRBJ2-7, with 7 bases that match TRBD2. The junction had 9 bases not matched to a gene; V was cut back by 7 bases and J by 3 bases. The CDR3 totals 13 residues. Germline V gives CDR1 SQVTM, CDR2 ANQGSEA. This chain's CDR3 is CSGIAGEDYEQYF. In nucleotides, the CDR3 is TGCAGCGGGATAGCGGGCGAAGACTACGAGCAGTACTTC.

With regard to this clonotype: At one end, the junction sequence differs from germline, possibly due to a read error. The chain has TRBV5-1 and TRBJ2-7, with D perhaps assigned TRBD1 or TRBD2 (5 bases each). Per the germline V gene, CDR1 is SGHRS and CDR2 is YFSETQ. CDR3 length: 15 amino acids. The CDR3 region has the DNA TGCGCCAGCAGCTTGAACCCCCATGGGACCTACGAGCAGTACTTT. Amino acid sequence: CASSLNPHGTYEQYF.

There are many counts of this clonotype. The chain links TRBV4-2 to TRBJ1-1; D call uncertain. Deletions cut 0 bases from V and 4 bases from J, with 6 bases between. Germline V CDR1 and CDR2: LGHNA, YNFKEQ. The CDR3 covers 13 residues. The CDR3 loop is CASSQEGITEAFF. In nucleotides, the CDR3 is TGTGCCAGCAGCCAAGAAGGGATCACTGAAGCTTTCTTT.

The chain joins TRBV28 to TRBJ2-3; 8 nucleotides agree with TRBD2. J was trimmed by 8 bases and V by 4 bases; bases with no gene match: 5. Germline CDR1 reads MDHEN; CDR2 reads SYDVKM. The CDR3 extends over 13 amino acids. The CDR3 nucleotides are TGTGCCAGCAGTTACCTGAGCGGGAGTACGCAGTATTTT. The encoded protein is CASSYLSGSTQYF.

This clonotype showed up many times. DNA of the CDR3: TGTGCCAGCAGAAGCGGGGGGGGTTTCTACGAGCAGTACTTC. This sequence encodes CASRSGGGFYEQYF. The gene calls are TRBV6-5 and TRBJ2-7; TRBD2 aligns across 10 bases. There are 14 residues in the CDR3. Trimming at V came to 6 bases and at J to 3 bases, leaving 5 bases not matched to a gene. Germline V gene lookup returns CDR1 MNHEY and CDR2 SVGAGI.

The gene calls are TRBV20-1 and TRBJ2-3, with unresolved D. Trimming removed 3 bases at V and 0 bases at J, with 10 bases between. This CDR3 comprises 14 residues. Germline assignment: CDR1 DFQATT and CDR2 SNEGSKA (reference sequence). CDR3 residues: CSASRHTSTDTQYF. CDR3 nucleotide sequence: TGCAGTGCTAGTCGGCACACCAGCACAGATACGCAGTATTTT.

The sample holds one count of this clonotype. The junction and the germline gene differ at one end; a read error may be behind it. This chain links TRBV7-8 with TRBJ2-1; D not certain. Per germline, CDR1 SGHVS and CDR2 FQNEAQ. CDR3 size: 13 residues. This chain's CDR3 is CASSPPGSNVQFF. CDR3 DNA sequence: TGTGCCAGCAGCCCCCCCGGAAGCAATGTGCAGTTCTTC.

This clonotype was seen ten or more times. The chain has TRBV7-2 and TRBJ2-2, with D possibly TRBD1 on 6 matching bases. The germline V and J ends were trimmed by 10 bases and 4 bases, with 10 bases remaining between them. From germline, CDR1 is SGHTA and CDR2 FQGNSA. This CDR3 comprises 12 residues. CDR3 in amino acids: CAIQGATGELFF. Here the CDR3 DNA reads TGTGCCATACAGGGTGCCACCGGGGAGCTGTTTTTT.

The sample holds many counts of this clonotype. This chain links TRBV20-1 with TRBJ1-1, with 7 bases fitting TRBD1. The CDR3 consists of 16 residues. V lost 5 bases, J lost 6 bases, and 18 bases stayed unmatched. The germline V gene has CDR1 DFQATT and CDR2 SNEGSKA (reference sequence). CDR3 residues: CSADDRQGNQAAEAFF. CDR3 sequence (DNA): TGCAGTGCTGACGACCGACAGGGCAATCAAGCGGCTGAAGCTTTCTTT.

This clonotype was recorded at least ten times. V is TRBV5-1 and J is TRBJ2-1; 7 bases align to TRBD2. The germline V gene has CDR1 SGHRS and CDR2 YFSETQ. J gave up 1 base and V 4 bases, and 14 bases lay outside the gene matches. The CDR3 spans 18 residues. CDR3 sequence: CASSPPSSGMRSYNEQFF. CDR3 coding DNA: TGCGCCAGCAGCCCCCCATCGAGCGGGATGAGGTCCTACAATGAGCAGTTCTTC.

In this sample, this clonotype is medium-sized (0.01 to 0.1%). This chain links TRBV29-1 with TRBJ1-1; D gene unclear. This CDR3 contains 12 residues. The V end lost 4 bases, the J end lost 4 bases, and 10 bases lay between the germline ends. Looked up from germline, CDR1 is SQVTM and CDR2 is ANQGSEA. The CDR3 loop is CSVGEVTTEAFF. CDR3 sequence (DNA): TGCAGCGTTGGAGAGGTAACCACTGAAGCTTTCTTT.

This clonotype has a count of ten or more. The chain employs TRBV4-1 and TRBJ2-1; D remains ambiguous. This CDR3 is built from 15 residues. V lost 0 bases and J 3 bases, leaving 9 bases between the germline ends. The V gene's germline CDR1 is MGHRA and CDR2 YSYEKL. DNA for the CDR3: TGCGCCAGCAGCCAAGAGGAGAACGGCTACAATGAGCAGTTCTTC. Protein: CASSQEENGYNEQFF.

This clonotype was counted ten times or more. The CDR3: CASSSGTGGEKLFF. CDR3 in DNA: TGCGCCAGCAGCTCGGGGACAGGGGGAGAAAAACTGTTTTTT. The chain recombines TRBV5-1 with TRBJ1-4; 11 bases are a match to TRBD1. The CDR3 extends over 14 amino acids. The V gene's germline CDR1 is SGHRS and CDR2 YFSETQ. The V gene end was trimmed by 3 bases and the J gene end by 8 bases; junction bases not matched to a gene: 3.

A single count supports this clonotype. The V gene is TRBV24-1, the J gene TRBJ2-1, with D uncertain. This CDR3 is 12 amino acids long. With 5 bases removed from V and 10 bases from J, the gap between germline ends came to 11 bases. Germline V gene data show CDR1 as KGHDR and CDR2 as SFDVKD. The CDR3 DNA reads TGTGCCACCAGTGTGGTTGCAGACGAGCAGTTCTTC. It yields the protein CATSVVADEQFF.

This clonotype has at least ten counts. The chain uses TRBV10-3 and TRBJ2-7, with no clear D. V was clipped by 4 bases and J by 6 bases, with 10 bases between them. Germline lookup yields CDR1 ENHRY and CDR2 SYGVKD. The CDR3 extends over 12 amino acids. The CDR3 loop reads CAISGVNSEQYF. CDR3 bases: TGTGCCATCAGTGGAGTTAATAGCGAGCAGTACTTC.

This clonotype was counted many times. The chain links TRBV10-3 to TRBJ2-1; 11 bases line up with TRBD2. There are 16 residues in the CDR3. Germline V CDR1 and CDR2: ENHRY, SYGVKD. Unmatched junction bases numbered 7, after V lost 0 bases and J lost 9 bases. The DNA for the CDR3 is TGTGCCATCAGTGAGTCTACTAGCGGGAGATGGGTTGAGCAGTTCTTC. Translated, it gives CAISESTSGRWVEQFF.

Many counts were recorded for this clonotype. The rearrangement joins TRBV5-1 to TRBJ2-1, with TRBD1 matching 9 bases. The CDR3 sequence is 15 residues long. Germline V gene lookup returns CDR1 SGHRS and CDR2 YFSETQ. The V and J ends lost 3 bases and 7 bases, in that order; junction bases with no gene match: 8. This CDR3 reads CASSSDRGVWNEQFF. Written as DNA, the CDR3 is TGCGCCAGCAGCTCGGACAGGGGAGTCTGGAATGAGCAGTTCTTC.

This clonotype was seen repeatedly, ten times or more. J is TRBJ2-1 and V is TRBV7-2; no clear D gene. CDR1 and CDR2 from the germline V gene are SGHTA and FQGNSA. Trimming left V 5 bases short and J 2 bases short, with 13 bases between. CDR3 length equals 15 residues. The CDR3 DNA sequence: TGTGCCAGCAGCAACGGCCCAGTGACCTACAATGAGCAGTTCTTC. Translating gives CASSNGPVTYNEQFF.

This clonotype occurred many times. The chain combines TRBV9 with TRBJ1-1; TRBD1 is a possible D gene (6 bases). There are 15 residues in the CDR3. Trimming left V 0 bases short and J 1 base short, with 10 bases between. Germline loops: CDR1 SGDLS, CDR2 YYNGEE. Written as DNA, the CDR3 is TGTGCCAGCAGCGTAGAAGGCAGGGGGAACACTGAAGCTTTCTTT. Protein product: CASSVEGRGNTEAFF. The full variable domain, completed using reference TRBV9 and TRBJ1-1, is DSGVTQTPKHLITATGQRVTLRCSPRSGDLSVYWYQQSLDQGLQFLIQYYNGEERAKGNILERFSAQQFPDLHSELNLSSLELGDSALYFCASSVEGRGNTEAFFGQGTRLTVV.

This clonotype was seen ten or more times. This rearrangement joins TRBV6-1 to TRBJ2-5, with a tentative D call TRBD1 (6 bases). The germline V gene has CDR1 MNHNS and CDR2 SASEGT. V was trimmed by 5 bases and J by 2 bases, leaving 9 bases between them. The CDR3 spans 13 residues. CDR3 sequence reads: CASSRQEQETQYF. DNA for the CDR3: TGTGCCAGCAGTCGACAGGAGCAAGAGACCCAGTACTTC.

This clonotype has only one observation. The chain uses TRBV27 and TRBJ2-7; no definite D call. With 5 bases removed from V and 4 bases from J, the gap between germline ends came to 9 bases. This CDR3 contains 12 residues. The germline V gene has CDR1 MNHEY and CDR2 SMNVEV (reference sequence). Here the CDR3 reads CASSLNGYEQYF. CDR3 DNA sequence: TGTGCCAGCAGTCTAAACGGGTACGAGCAGTACTTC.

This clonotype was picked up many times. The chain carries TRBV4-1 and TRBJ2-1; 14 nucleotides agree with TRBD2. This CDR3 contains 17 residues. Germline trimming cut 5 bases from V and 9 bases from J; bases unmatched to any gene: 12. In germline, CDR1 is MGHRA, CDR2 YSYEKL. CDR3 sequence: CASSVRFRTSGRCEQFF. CDR3 DNA: TGCGCCAGCAGCGTTCGATTTCGGACTAGCGGGAGGTGTGAGCAGTTCTTC.